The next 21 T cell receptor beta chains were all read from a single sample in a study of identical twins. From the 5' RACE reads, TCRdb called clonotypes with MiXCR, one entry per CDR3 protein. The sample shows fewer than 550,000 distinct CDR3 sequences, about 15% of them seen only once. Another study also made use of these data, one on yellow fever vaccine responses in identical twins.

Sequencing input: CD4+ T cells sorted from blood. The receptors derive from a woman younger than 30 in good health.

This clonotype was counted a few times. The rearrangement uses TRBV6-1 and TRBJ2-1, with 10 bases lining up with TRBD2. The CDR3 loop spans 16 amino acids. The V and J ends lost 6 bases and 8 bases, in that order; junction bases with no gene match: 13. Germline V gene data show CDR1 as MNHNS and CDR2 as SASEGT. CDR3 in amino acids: CASRSPSGGLVDEQFF. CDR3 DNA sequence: TGTGCCAGCAGGTCACCTAGCGGGGGTTTGGTGGATGAGCAGTTCTTC.

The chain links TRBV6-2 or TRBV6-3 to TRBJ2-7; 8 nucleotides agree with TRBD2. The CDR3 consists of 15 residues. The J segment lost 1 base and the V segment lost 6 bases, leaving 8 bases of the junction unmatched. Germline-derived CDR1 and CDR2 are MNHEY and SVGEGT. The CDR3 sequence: CASSRTSQVSYEQYV. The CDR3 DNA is TGTGCCAGCAGCCGGACTAGCCAGGTATCCTACGAGCAGTACGTC.

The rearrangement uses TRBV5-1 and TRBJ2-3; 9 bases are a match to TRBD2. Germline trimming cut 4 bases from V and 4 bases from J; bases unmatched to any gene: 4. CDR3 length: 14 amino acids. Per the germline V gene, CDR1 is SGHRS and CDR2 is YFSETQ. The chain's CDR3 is CASSAGGPADTQYF. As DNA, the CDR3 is TGCGCCAGCAGCGCGGGGGGGCCGGCAGATACGCAGTATTTT.

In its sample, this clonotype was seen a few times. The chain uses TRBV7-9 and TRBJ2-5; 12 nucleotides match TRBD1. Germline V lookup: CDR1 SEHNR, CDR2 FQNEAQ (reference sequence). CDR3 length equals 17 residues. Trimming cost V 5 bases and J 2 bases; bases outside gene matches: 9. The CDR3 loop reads CASSTLRDRGRQETQYF. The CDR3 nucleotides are TGTGCCAGCAGCACCCTCCGGGACAGGGGGCGACAAGAGACCCAGTACTTC.

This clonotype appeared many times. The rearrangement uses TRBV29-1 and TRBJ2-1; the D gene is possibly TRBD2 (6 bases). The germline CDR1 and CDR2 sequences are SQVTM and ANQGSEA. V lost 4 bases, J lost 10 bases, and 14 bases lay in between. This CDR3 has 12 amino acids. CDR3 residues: CSVGTQEGEQFF. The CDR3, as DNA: TGCAGCGTTGGGACTCAGGAGGGAGAGCAGTTCTTC.

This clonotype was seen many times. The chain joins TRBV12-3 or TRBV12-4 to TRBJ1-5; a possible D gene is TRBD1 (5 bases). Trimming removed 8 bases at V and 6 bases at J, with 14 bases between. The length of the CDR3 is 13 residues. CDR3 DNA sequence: TGTGCCAGCGGCAGGGATTTCGGTCAGCCCCAGCATTTT. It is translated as CASGRDFGQPQHF.

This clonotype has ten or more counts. This chain's CDR3 is CSVVPQSGGPTGELFF. CDR3 in DNA: TGCAGTGTGGTTCCCCAGTCAGGCGGACCTACCGGGGAGCTGTTTTTT. The V gene is TRBV20-1, the J gene TRBJ2-2; D is uncertain. Germline loops: CDR1 DFQATT, CDR2 SNEGSKA (reference sequence). CDR3 size: 16 residues. V lost 7 bases and J lost 5, with 23 bases in between.

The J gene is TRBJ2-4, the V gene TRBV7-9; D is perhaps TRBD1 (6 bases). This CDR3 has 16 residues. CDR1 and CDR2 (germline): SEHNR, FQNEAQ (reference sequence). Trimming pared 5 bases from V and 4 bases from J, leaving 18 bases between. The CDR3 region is CASSPTPWTVKNIQYF. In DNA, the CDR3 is TGTGCCAGCAGCCCTACCCCTTGGACAGTAAAAAACATTCAGTACTTC.

The DNA of the CDR3 is TGCAGTGCTACTGTAGCGGGAGTCACCTACAATGAGCAGTTCTTC. This translates into CSATVAGVTYNEQFF. This chain joins TRBV20-1 and TRBJ2-1, with 9 bases lining up with TRBD2. V was clipped by 4 bases and J by 2 bases; unmatched bases: 6. The CDR3 is 15 residues long. Germline CDR1 reads DFQATT; CDR2 reads SNEGSKA (reference sequence).

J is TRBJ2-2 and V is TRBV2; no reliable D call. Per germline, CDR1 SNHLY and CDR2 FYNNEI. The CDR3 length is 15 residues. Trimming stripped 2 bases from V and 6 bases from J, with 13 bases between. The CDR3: CASSERVGNSGELFF. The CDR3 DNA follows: TGTGCCAGCAGTGAAAGGGTGGGCAATTCCGGGGAGCTGTTTTTT.

The CDR3 here is CTFSFRTAGGATDTQYF. DNA of the CDR3: TGTACCTTCAGTTTTCGGACGGCCGGGGGGGCCACAGATACGCAGTATTTT. The chain recombines TRBV7-4 with TRBJ2-3; 8 bases are shared with TRBD2. The CDR3 totals 17 residues. The germline CDR1 and CDR2 sequences are SGHVT and SQSDAQ.

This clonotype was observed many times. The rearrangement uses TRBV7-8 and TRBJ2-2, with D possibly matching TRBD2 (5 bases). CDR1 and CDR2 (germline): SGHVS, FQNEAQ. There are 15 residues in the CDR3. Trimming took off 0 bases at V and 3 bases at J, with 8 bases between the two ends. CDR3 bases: TGTGCCAGCAGCTTAGCGGGAGCTTACACCGGGGAGCTGTTTTTT. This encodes CASSLAGAYTGELFF.

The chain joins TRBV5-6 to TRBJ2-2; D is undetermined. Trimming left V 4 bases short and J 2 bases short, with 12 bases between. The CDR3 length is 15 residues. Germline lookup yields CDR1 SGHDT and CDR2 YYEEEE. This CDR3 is CASSLGQKNTGELFF. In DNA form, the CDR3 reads TGTGCCAGCAGCCTTGGCCAGAAAAACACCGGGGAGCTGTTTTTT.

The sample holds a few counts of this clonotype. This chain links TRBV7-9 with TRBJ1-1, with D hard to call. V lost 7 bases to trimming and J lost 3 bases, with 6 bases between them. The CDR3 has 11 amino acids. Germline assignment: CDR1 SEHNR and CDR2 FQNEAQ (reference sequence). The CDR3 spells CASTMDTEAFF. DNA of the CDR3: TGTGCCAGCACCATGGACACTGAAGCTTTCTTT.

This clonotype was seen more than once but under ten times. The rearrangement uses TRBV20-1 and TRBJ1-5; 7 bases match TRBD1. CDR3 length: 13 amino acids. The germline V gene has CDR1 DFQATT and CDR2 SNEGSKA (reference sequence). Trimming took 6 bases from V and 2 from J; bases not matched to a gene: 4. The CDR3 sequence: CSAGGRGNQPQHF. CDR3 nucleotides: TGCAGTGCAGGGGGCAGGGGCAATCAGCCCCAGCATTTT.

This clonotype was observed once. CDR3 nucleotides: TGCAGTGCTGCCAGGGACAGACTTGGCGAGACCCAGTACTTC. This codes for CSAARDRLGETQYF. This chain links TRBV20-1 with TRBJ2-5; 7 bases align to TRBD1. Losses at the gene ends were 5 bases for V and 5 bases for J; bases not matched to a gene: 11. CDR1 DFQATT and CDR2 SNEGSKA come from the germline V gene (reference sequence). This CDR3 is built from 14 residues.

The CDR3 spells CASSDTGIYGYTF. CDR3 nucleotides: TGTGCCAGCAGTGACACAGGTATCTATGGCTACACCTTC. The rearrangement uses TRBV2 and TRBJ1-2, with D maybe TRBD1 (5 bases). The CDR3 spans 13 residues. The V end was cut by 3 bases, the J end by 4 bases, with 9 bases between. Germline V CDR1 and CDR2: SNHLY, FYNNEI.

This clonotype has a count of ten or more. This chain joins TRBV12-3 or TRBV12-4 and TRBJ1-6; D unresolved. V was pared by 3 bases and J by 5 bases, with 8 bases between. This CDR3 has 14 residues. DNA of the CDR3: TGTGCCAGCAGTTTGCTCGGAAATAATTCACCCCTCCACTTT. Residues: CASSLLGNNSPLHF.

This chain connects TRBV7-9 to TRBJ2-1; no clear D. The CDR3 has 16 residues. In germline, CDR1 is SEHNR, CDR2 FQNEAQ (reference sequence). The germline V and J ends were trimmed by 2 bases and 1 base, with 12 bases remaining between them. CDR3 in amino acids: CASSLTGLASYNEQFF. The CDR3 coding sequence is TGTGCCAGCAGCTTAACCGGTTTGGCGTCCTACAATGAGCAGTTCTTC.

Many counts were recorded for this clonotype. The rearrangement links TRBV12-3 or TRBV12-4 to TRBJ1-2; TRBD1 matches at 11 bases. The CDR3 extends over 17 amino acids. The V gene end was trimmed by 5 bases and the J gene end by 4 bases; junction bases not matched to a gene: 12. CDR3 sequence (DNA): TGTGCCAGCAGTCCCTCTAGCCGGACAGGGGGCACCTATGGCTACACCTTC. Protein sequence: CASSPSSRTGGTYGYTF.

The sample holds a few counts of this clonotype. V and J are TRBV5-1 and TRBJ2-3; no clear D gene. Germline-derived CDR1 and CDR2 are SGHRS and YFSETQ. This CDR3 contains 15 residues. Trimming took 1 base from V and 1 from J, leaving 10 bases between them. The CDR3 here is CASSLKQDRTDTQYF. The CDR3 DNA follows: TGCGCCAGCAGCTTGAAGCAGGACCGCACAGATACGCAGTATTTT.